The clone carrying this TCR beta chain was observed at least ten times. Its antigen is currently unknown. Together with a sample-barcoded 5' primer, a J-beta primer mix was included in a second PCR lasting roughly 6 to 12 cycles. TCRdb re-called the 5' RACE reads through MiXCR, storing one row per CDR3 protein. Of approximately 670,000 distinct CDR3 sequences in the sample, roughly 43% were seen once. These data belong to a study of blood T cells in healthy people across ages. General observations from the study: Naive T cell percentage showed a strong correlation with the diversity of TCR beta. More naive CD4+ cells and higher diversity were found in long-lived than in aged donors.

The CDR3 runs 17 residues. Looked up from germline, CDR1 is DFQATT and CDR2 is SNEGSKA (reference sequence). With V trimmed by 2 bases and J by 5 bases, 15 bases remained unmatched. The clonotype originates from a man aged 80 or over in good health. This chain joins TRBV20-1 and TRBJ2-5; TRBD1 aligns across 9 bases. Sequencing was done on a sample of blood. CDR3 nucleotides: TGCAGTGCTAGAAGAGGACCCGGGACAGGGAGCGTTGAGACCCAGTACTTC. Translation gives CSARRGPGTGSVETQYF.